This T cell receptor beta chain stems from a study of blood T cell repertoires in COVID-19. Study at large: The samples span acute and convalescent COVID-19 from the United States, Italy and Spain. T cells, B-cell-depleted T cells, or PBMCs provided the cDNA or gDNA that served as material.

In the source study's methods: Estimated nucleated cell counts came from reference gene primer amplification. Clones were sequenced by immunoSEQ multiplex PCR, and TCRdb holds only the in-frame ones, with some missing. V and J calls and clone size are as listed in that table; D and trimming were resolved from the DNA. Here the sample spans 150,000 to 200,000 clones, approximately 86% being singletons. This CDR3 region has 10 residues. Germline V gene sequence: CDR1 LNHDA, CDR2 SQIVND (reference sequence). Trimming took 9 bases from V and 6 from J, leaving 8 bases between them. The receptor's source is a man aged 18 to 29 with acute or convalescent COVID-19. This chain uses TRBV19 with TRBJ1-1; D possibly corresponds to TRBD1 (5 bases). The sequencing sample was made of peripheral blood. The CDR3 bases are TGTGCCAGAGCAGGGTCTGAAGCTTTCTTT. It encodes CARAGSEAFF.